A selection of T cell receptor beta chains follows, all from one sample in a study of post-analysis software for immune sequencing data. In TCRdb, the PCR reads were re-called with MiXCR into one record per CDR3 protein. The sample has approximately 770,000 distinct CDR3 sequences, roughly 46% seen once. The sample was blood. The origin of the receptors is a girl aged 5 to 17 with multiple sclerosis. CDR3s include the opening cysteine and the closing phenylalanine or tryptophan. The D gene is left open where the match is weak. A row's size may be missing; if present it is once, few, many or a size class.

length	D	V	size	J	CDR3	DNA
14	TRBD2	TRBV29-1	few	TRBJ2-1	CSVESGSGRSRQFF	TGCAGCGTTGAATCGGGTAGCGGGAGGTCCCGGCAGTTCTTC
13	-	TRBV10-3	-	TRBJ1-1	CAINEGMNTEAFF	TGTGCCATCAATGAGGGGATGAACACTGAAGCTTTCTTT
14	-	TRBV7-2	many	TRBJ2-7	CASSFSGPPYEQYF	TGTGCCAGCAGCTTTAGCGGTCCTCCCTACGAGCAGTACTTC
16	TRBD2	TRBV20-1	few	TRBJ2-1	CSAPGLAGGRNNEQFF	TGCAGTGCTCCTGGACTAGCGGGAGGGAGAAACAATGAGCAGTTCTTC
17	TRBD1	TRBV6-6	-	TRBJ1-2	CASNTRGQGAGQYGYTF	TGTGCCAGCAACACTAGGGGACAGGGGGCCGGTCAGTATGGCTACACCTTC
16	TRBD2	TRBV27	-	TRBJ2-7	CASSLSSGLAVYEQYF	TGTGCCAGCAGTTTATCCTCGGGACTAGCGGTTTACGAGCAGTACTTC
12	-	TRBV20-1	-	TRBJ1-5	CSASIGGQPQHF	TGCAGTGCTTCTATTGGGGGGCAACCCCAGCATTTT
11	-	TRBV5-5	few	TRBJ2-4	CASGASYIQYF	TGTGCCAGCGGGGCTAGCTACATTCAGTACTTC
16	-	TRBV20-1	-	TRBJ2-1	CSASKSTALSYNEQFF	TGCAGTGCTAGTAAATCGACGGCGCTGTCCTACAATGAGCAGTTCTTC
14	TRBD2	TRBV7-2	-	TRBJ2-5	CASSYSGGGETQYF	TGTGCCAGCAGCTACAGCGGGGGGGGGGAGACCCAGTACTTC
14	TRBD1	TRBV5-6	-	TRBJ1-6	CASSFGRGSSPLHF	TGTGCCAGCAGCTTCGGCAGGGGGAGTTCACCCCTCCACTTT
15	TRBD1	TRBV3-1	-	TRBJ2-1	CASSPRDRDANEQFF	TGTGCCAGCAGCCCCCGGGACAGGGACGCTAATGAGCAGTTCTTC
15	-	TRBV5-5	-	TRBJ2-5	CASSPRQTLQETQYF	TGTGCCAGCAGTCCTCGACAGACCCTCCAAGAGACCCAGTACTTC
15	-	TRBV10-3	-	TRBJ2-1	CAISDYSGPYNEQFF	TGTGCCATCAGTGACTACAGCGGCCCCTACAATGAGCAGTTCTTC
16	TRBD2	TRBV3-1	few	TRBJ2-1	CASSQALAGAGNEQFF	TGTGCCAGCAGCCAAGCTCTAGCGGGAGCGGGGAATGAGCAGTTCTTC
16	-	TRBV20-1	-	TRBJ1-2	CSARQWSREGDYGYTF	TGCAGTGCTAGGCAATGGAGCAGGGAGGGCGACTATGGCTACACCTTC
16	-	TRBV6-5	-	TRBJ2-1	CASSYAPFGIYNEQFF	TGTGCCAGCAGTTACGCGCCGTTCGGGATCTACAATGAGCAGTTCTTC
15	-	TRBV5-1	few	TRBJ2-7	CASSLEAGFSYEQYF	TGCGCCAGCAGCTTGGAGGCAGGGTTCTCCTACGAGCAGTACTTC
16	TRBD2	TRBV28	-	TRBJ2-5	CASSRLAGVGQETQYF	TGTGCCAGCAGTCGTCTAGCGGGAGTGGGGCAAGAGACCCAGTACTTC
14	TRBD2	TRBV12-3/TRBV12-4	-	TRBJ2-1	CASSAGGHLNEQFF	TGTGCCAGCAGTGCGGGAGGGCATCTCAATGAGCAGTTCTTC
13	-	TRBV6-1	-	TRBJ1-2	CASSEVRVYGYTF	TGTGCCAGCAGTGAAGTCCGGGTCTATGGCTACACCTTC
13	TRBD1	TRBV13	-	TRBJ2-7	CASRRTGYYEQYF	TGTGCCAGCAGGCGGACAGGCTACTACGAGCAGTACTTC
11	-	TRBV6-1	few	TRBJ1-2	CASAIPGSYTF	TGTGCCAGCGCCATACCGGGTAGCTACACCTTC
11	-	TRBV12-3/TRBV12-4	-	TRBJ1-1	CASASGPEAFF	TGTGCCAGCGCCTCGGGGCCAGAAGCTTTCTTT
17	-	TRBV3-1	-	TRBJ2-3	CASSQDRGLSSTDTQYF	TGTGCCAGCAGCCAAGACCGAGGGCTTTCTAGCACAGATACGCAGTATTTT
14	TRBD2	TRBV29-1	few	TRBJ2-5	CSVEISGSQETQYF	TGCAGCGTTGAGATTAGCGGGAGCCAAGAGACCCAGTACTTC
15	-	TRBV6-2/TRBV6-3	few	TRBJ2-1	CASSSAGLSYNEQFF	TGTGCCAGCAGTTCGGCGGGCCTCTCCTACAATGAGCAGTTCTTC
16	TRBD2	TRBV7-8	-	TRBJ2-4	CASSSGTSGRFSIQYF	TGTGCCAGCAGCTCCGGGACTAGCGGGAGGTTTAGCATTCAGTACTTC
13	-	TRBV12-3/TRBV12-4	few	TRBJ2-5	CASSRPGRVEQYF	TGTGCCAGCAGCCGACCGGGACGGGTGGAGCAGTACTTC
13	-	TRBV20-1	few	TRBJ1-4	CSAPVRSNEKLFF	TGCAGTGCTCCAGTCCGTTCTAATGAAAAACTGTTTTTT
16	-	TRBV9	few	TRBJ2-7	CASSPRAMQGSYEQYF	TGTGCCAGCAGCCCGAGAGCAATGCAGGGCTCCTACGAGCAGTACTTC
16	-	TRBV7-9	-	TRBJ1-1	CASSFQSGSMSTEAFF	TGTGCCAGCAGCTTCCAATCGGGATCCATGAGCACTGAAGCTTTCTTT
14	TRBD2	TRBV29-1	-	TRBJ2-3	CSAYPGLAADTQYF	TGCAGCGCTTACCCGGGACTAGCGGCAGATACGCAGTATTTT
12	-	TRBV7-9	-	TRBJ2-7	CASSLGDTPVYF	TGTGCCAGCAGCTTGGGGGACACCCCGGTGTACTTC
14	-	TRBV24-1	few	TRBJ1-5	CATSDSDGNQPQHF	TGTGCCACCAGTGACTCGGACGGGAATCAGCCCCAGCATTTT
18	-	TRBV20-1	-	TRBJ2-5	CSARDTAGELAGAETQYF	TGCAGTGCTAGAGATACGGCTGGGGAACTAGCAGGAGCAGAGACCCAGTACTTC
13	-	TRBV7-2	few	TRBJ2-4	CASSLGESNIQYF	TGTGCCAGCAGCCTCGGAGAGAGCAACATTCAGTACTTC
14	-	TRBV12-3/TRBV12-4	-	TRBJ2-3	CAGSLWDSTDTQYF	TGTGCCGGCAGTTTATGGGACAGCACAGATACGCAGTATTTT
16	-	TRBV5-1	-	TRBJ2-7	CASSPMNGGLSYEQYF	TGCGCCAGCAGCCCTATGAACGGGGGGCTCTCCTACGAGCAGTACTTC
19	TRBD2	TRBV3-1	few	TRBJ2-1	CASSQASGTSGIKYNEQFF	TGTGCCAGCAGCCAAGCCTCCGGGACTAGCGGAATTAAGTACAATGAGCAGTTCTTC
15	-	TRBV14	many	TRBJ1-5	CASSHKARSNQPQHF	TGTGCCAGCAGCCACAAGGCCCGTAGCAATCAGCCCCAGCATTTT
15	-	TRBV7-6	few	TRBJ2-3	CASSFWAERTDTQYF	TGTGCCAGCAGCTTTTGGGCCGAGAGGACAGATACGCAGTATTTT
18	TRBD2	TRBV14	-	TRBJ2-3	CASSQDRVAGVGTDTQYF	TGTGCCAGCAGCCAAGATCGTGTGGCGGGGGTCGGCACAGATACGCAGTATTTT
15	-	TRBV7-2	few	TRBJ2-7	CASSLRLVINDEQYF	TGTGCCAGCAGCTTACGACTCGTGATAAACGACGAGCAGTACTTC
11	-	TRBV14	-	TRBJ2-7	CASSHNAEQYF	TGTGCCAGCAGCCATAATGCGGAGCAGTACTTC
13	-	TRBV7-2	-	TRBJ1-2	CASSLKQGGGYTF	TGTGCCAGCAGCTTAAAACAGGGAGGTGGCTACACCTTC
14	TRBD1	TRBV7-3	few	TRBJ2-7	CASSKGQGINEQYF	TGTGCCAGCAGCAAGGGACAGGGCATCAACGAGCAGTACTTC
13	-	TRBV12-3/TRBV12-4	-	TRBJ2-5	CASSLHPAETQYF	TGTGCCAGCAGTTTGCACCCGGCGGAGACCCAGTACTTC
15	-	TRBV15	-	TRBJ2-5	CATSRDRLTGETQYF	TGTGCCACCAGCAGAGATCGCCTTACGGGAGAGACCCAGTACTTC
14	TRBD2	TRBV7-8	-	TRBJ2-7	CASSLRGRGYEQYF	TGTGCCAGCAGCTTACGCGGGAGAGGTTACGAGCAGTACTTC
17	TRBD1	TRBV20-1	-	TRBJ2-1	CSARRPLSDRGLNEQFF	TGCAGTGCTAGACGTCCGCTCTCGGACAGGGGGCTCAATGAGCAGTTCTTC
16	TRBD1	TRBV6-5	few	TRBJ1-2	CASSYGAGQGIYGYTF	TGTGCCAGCAGTTACGGCGCTGGACAGGGAATCTATGGCTACACCTTC
13	TRBD1	TRBV6-2/TRBV6-3	-	TRBJ2-2	CAACRGTTGELFF	TGTGCCGCGTGCAGGGGGACGACCGGGGAGCTGTTTTTT
15	TRBD1	TRBV12-3/TRBV12-4	-	TRBJ1-4	CASSLGQGGREKLFF	TGTGCCAGCAGCCTAGGACAGGGTGGAAGGGAAAAACTGTTTTTT
15	TRBD1	TRBV10-3	-	TRBJ1-6	CAITQDRLDNSPLHF	TGTGCCATCACCCAGGACAGGCTAGATAATTCACCCCTCCACTTT
15	-	TRBV6-2/TRBV6-3	-	TRBJ2-7	CASSPWATTTYEQYF	TGTGCCAGCAGCCCCTGGGCGACAACGACCTACGAGCAGTACTTC
10	-	TRBV12-3/TRBV12-4	-	TRBJ1-2	CASLRSGYTF	TGTGCCAGTCTACGGAGCGGCTACACCTTC
12	TRBD2	TRBV20-1	-	TRBJ2-5	CSGRGSYNEQYF	TGCAGCGGGCGGGGGTCCTACAATGAGCAGTACTTC